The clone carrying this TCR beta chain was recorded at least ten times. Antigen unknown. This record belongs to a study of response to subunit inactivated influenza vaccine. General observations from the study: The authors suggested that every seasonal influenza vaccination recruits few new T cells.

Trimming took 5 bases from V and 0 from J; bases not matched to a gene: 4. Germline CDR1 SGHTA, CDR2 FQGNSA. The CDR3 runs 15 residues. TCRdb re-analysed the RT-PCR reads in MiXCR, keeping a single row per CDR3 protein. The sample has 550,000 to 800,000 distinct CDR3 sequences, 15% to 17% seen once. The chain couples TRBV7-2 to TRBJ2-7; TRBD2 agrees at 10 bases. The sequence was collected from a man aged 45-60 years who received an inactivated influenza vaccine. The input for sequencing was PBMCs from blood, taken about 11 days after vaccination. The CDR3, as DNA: TGTGCCAGCAGCCCTAGCGGGGGTACCTCCTACGAGCAGTACTTC. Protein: CASSPSGGTSYEQYF.